This TCR beta chain emerged from a study of blood T cell repertoires in COVID-19. Sequenced by immunoSEQ multiplex PCR; TCRdb stores in-frame clones only, minus some. The repertoire holds hundreds of thousands of clones, with approximately 88% as singletons. The V gene's germline CDR1 is MDHEN and CDR2 SYDVKM. The CDR3 contains 14 residues. V lost 6 bases, J lost 5 bases, and 13 bases lay in between. This TCR was sampled from a woman aged 25 to 45 with COVID-19, enrolled during active disease. The chain joins TRBV28 to TRBJ1-4, with D perhaps TRBD1 (6 bases). Input material: peripheral blood. The CDR3 is CASRGRQANEKLFF. The CDR3 region has the DNA TGTGCCAGCAGGGGGAGACAGGCGAATGAAAAACTGTTTTTT.